This record looks at one T cell receptor beta chain sequence and its context. This entry is derived from a study of T cell responses to AZD1222 COVID-19 vaccine. Trimming stripped 1 base from V and 7 bases from J, with 2 bases between. The CDR3 is 11 residues long. CDR1 is MDHEN and CDR2 is SYDVKM in the germline V gene. Clones were read by immunoSEQ multiplex PCR, and TCRdb kept only the in-frame ones, dropping some. This sample has around 150,000 clones; about 92% occur once, and the top ten carry 2.5% to 3.5%. Sequencing used peripheral blood, obtained 28 days after the second AZD1222 dose. This chain uses TRBV28 with TRBJ2-1, with D uncertain. This receptor was obtained from an adult who received the AZD1222 COVID-19 vaccine. The CDR3 loop is CASSLYNEQFF. As DNA, the CDR3 is TGTGCCAGCAGTTTATATAATGAGCAGTTCTTC.